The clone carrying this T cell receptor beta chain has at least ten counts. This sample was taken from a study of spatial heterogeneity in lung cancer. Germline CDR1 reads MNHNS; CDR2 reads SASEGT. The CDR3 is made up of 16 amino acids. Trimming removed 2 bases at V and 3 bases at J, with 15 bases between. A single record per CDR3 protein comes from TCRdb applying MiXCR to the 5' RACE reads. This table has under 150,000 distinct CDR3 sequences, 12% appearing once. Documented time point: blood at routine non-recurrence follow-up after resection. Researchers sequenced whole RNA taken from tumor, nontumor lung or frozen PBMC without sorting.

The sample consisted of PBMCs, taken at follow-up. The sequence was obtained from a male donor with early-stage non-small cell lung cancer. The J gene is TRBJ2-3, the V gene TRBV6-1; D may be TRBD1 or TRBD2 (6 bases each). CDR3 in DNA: TGTGCCAGCAGTGAAATGGGGGGCTCTCAGACAGATACGCAGTATTTT. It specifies CASSEMGGSQTDTQYF.